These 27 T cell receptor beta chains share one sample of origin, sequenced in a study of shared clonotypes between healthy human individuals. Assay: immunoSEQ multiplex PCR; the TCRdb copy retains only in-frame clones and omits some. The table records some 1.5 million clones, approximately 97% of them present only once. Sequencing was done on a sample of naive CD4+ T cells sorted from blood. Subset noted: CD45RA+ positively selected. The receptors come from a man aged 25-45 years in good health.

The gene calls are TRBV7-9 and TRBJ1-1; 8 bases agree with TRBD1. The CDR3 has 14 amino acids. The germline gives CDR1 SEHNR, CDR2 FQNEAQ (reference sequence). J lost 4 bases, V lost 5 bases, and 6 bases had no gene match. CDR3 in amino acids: CASSRRQGRTEAFF. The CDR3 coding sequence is TGTGCCAGCAGCCGACGACAGGGGCGCACTGAAGCTTTCTTT.

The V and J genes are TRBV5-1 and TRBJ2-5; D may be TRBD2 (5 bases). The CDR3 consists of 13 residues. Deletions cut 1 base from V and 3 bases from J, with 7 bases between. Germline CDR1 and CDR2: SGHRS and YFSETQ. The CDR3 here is CASSLWEKETQYF. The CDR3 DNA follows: TGCGCCAGCAGCTTGTGGGAGAAAGAGACCCAGTACTTC.

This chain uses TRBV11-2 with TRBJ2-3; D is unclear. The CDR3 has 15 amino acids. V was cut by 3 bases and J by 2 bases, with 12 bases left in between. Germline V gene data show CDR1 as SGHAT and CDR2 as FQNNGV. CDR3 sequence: CASSFRARSTDTQYF. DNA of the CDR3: TGTGCCAGCAGCTTCCGGGCTAGATCCACAGATACGCAGTATTTT. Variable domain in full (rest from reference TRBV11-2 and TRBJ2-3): EAGVAQSPRYKIIEKRQSVAFWCNPISGHATLYWYQQILGQGPKLLIQFQNNGVVDDSQLPKDRFSAERLKGVDSTLKIQPAKLEDSAVYLCASSFRARSTDTQYFGPGTRLTVL.

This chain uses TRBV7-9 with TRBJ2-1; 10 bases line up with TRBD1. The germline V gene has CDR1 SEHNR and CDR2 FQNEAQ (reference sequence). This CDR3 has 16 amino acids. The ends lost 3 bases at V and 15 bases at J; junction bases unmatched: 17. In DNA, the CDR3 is TGTGCCAGCAGCTTGGAAAGTTGGGACAGGGGCACTCCTCGGTTCTTC. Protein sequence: CASSLESWDRGTPRFF.

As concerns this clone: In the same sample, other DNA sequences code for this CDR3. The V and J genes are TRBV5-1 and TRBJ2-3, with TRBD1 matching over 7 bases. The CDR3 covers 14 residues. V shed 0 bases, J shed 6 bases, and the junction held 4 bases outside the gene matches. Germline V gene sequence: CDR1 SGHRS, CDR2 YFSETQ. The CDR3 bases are TGCGCCAGCAGCTTGGGACAGGGTGGGGATACGCAGTATTTT. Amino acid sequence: CASSLGQGGDTQYF.

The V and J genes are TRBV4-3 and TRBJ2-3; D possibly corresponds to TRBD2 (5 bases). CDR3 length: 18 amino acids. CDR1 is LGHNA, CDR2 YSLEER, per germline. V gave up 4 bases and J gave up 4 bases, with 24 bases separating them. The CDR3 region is CASSPDHETTIWSDTQYF. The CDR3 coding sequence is TGCGCCAGCAGCCCTGATCACGAGACTACGATTTGGTCAGATACGCAGTATTTT.

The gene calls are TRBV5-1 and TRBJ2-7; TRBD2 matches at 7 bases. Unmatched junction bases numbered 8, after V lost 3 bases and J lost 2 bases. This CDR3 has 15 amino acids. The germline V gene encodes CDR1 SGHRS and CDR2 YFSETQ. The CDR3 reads CASSWETGTTYEQYF. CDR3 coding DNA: TGCGCCAGCAGCTGGGAGACCGGGACTACCTACGAGCAGTACTTC.

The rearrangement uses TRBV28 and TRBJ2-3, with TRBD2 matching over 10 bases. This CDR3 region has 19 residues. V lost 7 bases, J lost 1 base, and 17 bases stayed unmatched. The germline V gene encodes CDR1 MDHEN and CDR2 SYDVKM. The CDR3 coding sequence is TGTGCCAGCAACCCGGGACTAGCGACGGGAGTGAGAGGCACAGATACGCAGTATTTT. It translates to CASNPGLATGVRGTDTQYF.

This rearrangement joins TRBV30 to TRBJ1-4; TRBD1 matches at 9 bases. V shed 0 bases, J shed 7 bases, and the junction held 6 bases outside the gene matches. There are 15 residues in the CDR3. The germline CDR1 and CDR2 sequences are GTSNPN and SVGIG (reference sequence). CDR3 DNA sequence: TGTGCCTGGAGTGTGGACAGGGGAAGAGGTGAAAAACTGTTTTTT. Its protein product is CAWSVDRGRGEKLFF.

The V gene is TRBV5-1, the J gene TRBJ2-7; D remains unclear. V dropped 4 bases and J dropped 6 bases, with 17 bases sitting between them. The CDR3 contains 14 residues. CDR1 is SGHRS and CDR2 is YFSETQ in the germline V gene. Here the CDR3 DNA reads TGCGCCAGCAGCCTCCAACCCCAACGTGGCGAGCAGTACTTC. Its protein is CASSLQPQRGEQYF.

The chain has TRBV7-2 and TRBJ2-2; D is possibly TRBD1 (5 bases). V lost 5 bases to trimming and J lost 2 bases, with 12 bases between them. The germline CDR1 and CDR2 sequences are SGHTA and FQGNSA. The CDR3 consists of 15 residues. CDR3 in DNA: TGTGCCAGCAGCATCCAGACAGACAACACCGGGGAGCTGTTTTTT. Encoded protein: CASSIQTDNTGELFF. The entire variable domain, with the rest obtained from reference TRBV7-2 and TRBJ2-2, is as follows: GAGVSQSPSNKVTEKGKDVELRCDPISGHTALYWYRQSLGQGLEFLIYFQGNSAPDKSGLPSDRFSAERTGGSVSTLTIQRTQQEDSAVYLCASSIQTDNTGELFFGEGSRLTVL.

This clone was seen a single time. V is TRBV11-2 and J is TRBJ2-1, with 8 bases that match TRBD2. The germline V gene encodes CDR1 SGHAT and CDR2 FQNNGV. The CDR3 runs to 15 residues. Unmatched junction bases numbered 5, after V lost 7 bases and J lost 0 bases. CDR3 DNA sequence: TGTGCCAGCAAAAGGCGGGAGGTCTCCTACAATGAGCAGTTCTTC. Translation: CASKRREVSYNEQFF.

The CDR3 loop is CASSVIGAKGFRGYTF. CDR3 DNA: TGTGCCAGCAGCGTAATAGGGGCGAAAGGTTTCCGGGGCTACACCTTC. The J gene is TRBJ1-2, the V gene TRBV9; D may be TRBD1 (5 bases). This CDR3 contains 16 residues. The V gene lost 1 base and the J gene lost 8 bases, with 21 bases spanning the gap. The germline V gene has CDR1 SGDLS and CDR2 YYNGEE. The whole variable domain, remainder taken from reference TRBV9 and TRBJ1-2, is DSGVTQTPKHLITATGQRVTLRCSPRSGDLSVYWYQQSLDQGLQFLIQYYNGEERAKGNILERFSAQQFPDLHSELNLSSLELGDSALYFCASSVIGAKGFRGYTFGSGTRLTVV.

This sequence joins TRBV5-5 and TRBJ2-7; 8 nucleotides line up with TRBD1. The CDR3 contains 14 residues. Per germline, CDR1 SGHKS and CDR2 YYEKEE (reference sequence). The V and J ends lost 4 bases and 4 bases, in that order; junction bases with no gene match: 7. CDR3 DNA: TGTGCCAGCAGCGGGACAGGTAATTTGTACGAGCAGTACTTC. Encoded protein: CASSGTGNLYEQYF.

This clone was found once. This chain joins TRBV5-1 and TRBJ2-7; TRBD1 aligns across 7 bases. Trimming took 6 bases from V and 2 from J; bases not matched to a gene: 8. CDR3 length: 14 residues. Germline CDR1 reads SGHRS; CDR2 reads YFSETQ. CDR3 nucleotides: TGCGCCAGCACCCCAACAGGGGCGACCTACGAGCAGTACTTC. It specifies CASTPTGATYEQYF.

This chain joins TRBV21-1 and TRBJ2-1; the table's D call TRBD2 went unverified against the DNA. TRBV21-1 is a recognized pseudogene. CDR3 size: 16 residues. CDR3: CASRRASGGPYNEQFF. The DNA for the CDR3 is TGTGCCTCACGCAGAGCTAGCGGGGGTCCCTACAATGAGCAGTTCTTC.

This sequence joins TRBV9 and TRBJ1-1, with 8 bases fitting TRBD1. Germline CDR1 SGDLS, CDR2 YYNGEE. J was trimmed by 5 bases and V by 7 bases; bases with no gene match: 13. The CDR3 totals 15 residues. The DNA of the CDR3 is TGTGCCAGCGGACAGGGAATGAAGTTGGCTACTGAAGCTTTCTTT. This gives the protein CASGQGMKLATEAFF. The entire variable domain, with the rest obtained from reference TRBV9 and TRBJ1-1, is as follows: DSGVTQTPKHLITATGQRVTLRCSPRSGDLSVYWYQQSLDQGLQFLIQYYNGEERAKGNILERFSAQQFPDLHSELNLSSLELGDSALYFCASGQGMKLATEAFFGQGTRLTVV.

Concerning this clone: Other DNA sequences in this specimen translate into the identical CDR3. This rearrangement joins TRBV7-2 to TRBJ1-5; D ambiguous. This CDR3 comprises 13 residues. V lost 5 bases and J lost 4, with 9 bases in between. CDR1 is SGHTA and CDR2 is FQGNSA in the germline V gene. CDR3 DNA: TGTGCCAGCAGCCCCGGACGGAATCAGCCCCAGCATTTT. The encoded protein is CASSPGRNQPQHF.

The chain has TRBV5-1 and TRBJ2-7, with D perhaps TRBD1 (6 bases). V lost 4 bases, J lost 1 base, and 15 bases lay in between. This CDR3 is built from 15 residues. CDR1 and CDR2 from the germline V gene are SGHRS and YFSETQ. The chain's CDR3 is CASSRDPGVSYEQYF. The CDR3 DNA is TGCGCCAGCAGCCGGGACCCAGGGGTTTCCTACGAGCAGTACTTC.

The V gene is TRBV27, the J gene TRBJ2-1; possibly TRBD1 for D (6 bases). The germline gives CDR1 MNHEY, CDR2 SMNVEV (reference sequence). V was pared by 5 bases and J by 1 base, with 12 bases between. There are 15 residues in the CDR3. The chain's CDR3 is CASSPTGESYNEQFF. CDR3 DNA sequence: TGTGCCAGCAGTCCGACAGGCGAGTCCTACAATGAGCAGTTCTTC.

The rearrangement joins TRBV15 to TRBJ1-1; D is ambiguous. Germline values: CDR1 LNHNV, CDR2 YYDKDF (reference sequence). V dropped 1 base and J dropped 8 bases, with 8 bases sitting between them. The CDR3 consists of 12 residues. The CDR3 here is CATSRGPREAFF. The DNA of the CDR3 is TGTGCCACCAGCAGAGGCCCTCGGGAAGCTTTCTTT.

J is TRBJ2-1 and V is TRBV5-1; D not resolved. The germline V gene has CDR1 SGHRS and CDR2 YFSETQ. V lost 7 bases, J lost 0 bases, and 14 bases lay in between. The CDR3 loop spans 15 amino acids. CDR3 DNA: TGCGCCAGCGCACCCTCTCTCAGCTCCTACAATGAGCAGTTCTTC. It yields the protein CASAPSLSSYNEQFF. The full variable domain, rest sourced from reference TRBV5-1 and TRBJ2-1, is KAGVTQTPRYLIKTRGQQVTLSCSPISGHRSVSWYQQTPGQGLQFLFEYFSETQRNKGNFPGRFSGRQFSNSRSEMNVSTLELGDSALYLCASAPSLSSYNEQFFGPGTRLTVL.

This CDR3 reads CASSSDREETQYF. CDR3 bases: TGTGCCAGCAGCTCCGACAGGGAAGAGACCCAGTACTTC. The chain joins TRBV11-3 to TRBJ2-5; 7 bases map to TRBD1. Trimming at V came to 4 bases and at J to 3 bases, leaving 2 bases not matched to a gene. Per the germline V gene, CDR1 is SGHNT and CDR2 is YENEEA. The CDR3 sequence is 13 residues long. The variable domain in full, with the rest retrieved from reference TRBV11-3 and TRBJ2-5, is EAGVVQSPRYKIIEKKQPVAFWCNPISGHNTLYWYLQNLGQGPELLIRYENEEAVDDSQLPKDRFSAERLKGVDSTLKIQPAELGDSAVYLCASSSDREETQYFGPGTRLLVL.

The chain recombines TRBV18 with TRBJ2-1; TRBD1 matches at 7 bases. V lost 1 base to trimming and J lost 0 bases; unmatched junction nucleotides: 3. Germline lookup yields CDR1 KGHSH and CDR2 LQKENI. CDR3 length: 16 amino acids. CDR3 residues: CASSPRRGLSYNEQFF. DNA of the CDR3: TGTGCCAGCTCACCACGAAGGGGGCTCTCCTACAATGAGCAGTTCTTC.

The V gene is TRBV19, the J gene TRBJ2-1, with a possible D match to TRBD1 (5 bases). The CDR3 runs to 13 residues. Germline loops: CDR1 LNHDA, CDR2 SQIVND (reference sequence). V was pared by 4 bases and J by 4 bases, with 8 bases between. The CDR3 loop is CASSTTVYNEQFF. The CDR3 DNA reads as TGTGCCAGTAGTACGACAGTTTACAATGAGCAGTTCTTC.

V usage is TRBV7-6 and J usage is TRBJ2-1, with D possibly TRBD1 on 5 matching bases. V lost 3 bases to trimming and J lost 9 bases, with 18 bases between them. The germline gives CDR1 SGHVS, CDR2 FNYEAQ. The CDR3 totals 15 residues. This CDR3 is CASSLDLGGAVEQFF. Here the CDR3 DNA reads TGTGCCAGCAGCTTGGACCTTGGTGGGGCGGTTGAGCAGTTCTTC.

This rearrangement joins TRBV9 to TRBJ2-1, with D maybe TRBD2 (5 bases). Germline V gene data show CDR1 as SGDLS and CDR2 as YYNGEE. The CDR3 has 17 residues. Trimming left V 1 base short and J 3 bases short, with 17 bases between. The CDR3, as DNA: TGTGCCAGCAGCGTATCTAGCACTACATTCTTCTACAATGAGCAGTTCTTC. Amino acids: CASSVSSTTFFYNEQFF.